This is a list of T cell receptor beta chains from one sample in a study of CD8 T cells in Susac syndrome. TCRdb processed the immunoSEQ multiplex PCR reads anew with MiXCR; each CDR3 protein has one entry. The sample has hundreds of thousands of distinct CDR3 sequences, about 85% seen once. The sequencing input was CD8+ T cells from PBMCs. The receptors originated from a human donor with multiple sclerosis. Each CDR3 is given with its conserved first and last residue. Fields, in order: V gene, clone size, J gene, D gene, CDR3 protein, CDR3 DNA. The D gene is left open where the match is weak. Some rows have no size entry. The others give once, few or many, or a class for an expanded clone.

TRBV27,few,TRBJ1-1,-,CASSLEGGTEAFF,TGTGCCAGCAGTTTGGAAGGCGGAACTGAAGCTTTCTTT
TRBV20-1,once,TRBJ2-7,-,CSASLFRESYEQYF,TGCAGTGCTTCACTCTTCAGGGAGTCTTACGAGCAGTACTTC
TRBV10-3,-,TRBJ2-5,-,CAISDRGGQTYQETQYF,TGTGCCATCAGTGATAGAGGAGGGCAGACCTACCAAGAGACCCAGTACTTC
TRBV28,-,TRBJ1-6,-,CASSFPGEWAPLHF,TGTGCCAGCAGTTTTCCAGGGGAGTGGGCACCCCTCCACTTT
TRBV7-9,-,TRBJ2-1,TRBD2,CASSPRAGGYNEQFF,TGTGCCAGCAGCCCAAGGGCGGGGGGATACAATGAGCAGTTCTTC
TRBV10-2,-,TRBJ2-2,TRBD2,CAGLAGESTGELFF,TGCGCCGGGTTAGCGGGAGAGTCCACCGGGGAGCTGTTTTTT
TRBV28,-,TRBJ1-2,-,CASSLRVDSGTLTNYGYTF,TGTGCCAGCAGTTTAAGGGTCGACTCCGGGACACTTACTAACTATGGCTACACCTTC
TRBV27,-,TRBJ1-4,-,CASSFTATNEKLFF,TGTGCCAGCAGTTTCACCGCAACTAATGAAAAACTGTTTTTT
TRBV5-1,few,TRBJ2-2,TRBD2,CASSGRTSGSGLGTGELFF,TGCGCCAGCAGCGGGCGGACTAGCGGGAGCGGGCTCGGCACCGGGGAGCTGTTTTTT
TRBV9,-,TRBJ2-2,TRBD1,CASSEGQGVHTGELFF,TGTGCCAGCAGCGAGGGACAGGGGGTTCACACCGGGGAGCTGTTTTTT
TRBV7-9,few,TRBJ2-5,-,CASSPTMKETQYF,TGTGCCAGCAGCCCAACCATGAAAGAGACCCAGTACTTC
TRBV6-5,-,TRBJ1-1,-,CASSLFAMNTEAFF,TGTGCCAGCAGTTTATTTGCTATGAACACTGAAGCTTTCTTT
TRBV4-1,-,TRBJ1-2,-,CASSQERSNYGYTF,TGCGCCAGCAGCCAAGAGAGGTCTAACTATGGCTACACCTTC
TRBV6-5,once,TRBJ2-1,-,CASNLGDEQFF,TGTGCCAGCAACCTGGGCGATGAGCAGTTCTTC
TRBV9,-,TRBJ2-3,-,CASSVGTGEGTDTQYF,TGTGCCAGCAGCGTAGGGACGGGAGAGGGCACAGATACGCAGTATTTT
TRBV29-1,-,TRBJ2-1,-,CSVEEGLYNEQFF,TGCAGCGTTGAAGAGGGGCTCTACAATGAGCAGTTCTTC
TRBV29-1,-,TRBJ1-3,-,CSVGGEQGFTGNTIYF,TGCAGCGTTGGGGGCGAACAGGGATTTACTGGAAACACCATATATTTT
TRBV12-5,-,TRBJ1-1,-,CASGERGNTEAFF,TGTGCTAGTGGGGAAAGAGGTAACACTGAAGCTTTCTTT
TRBV27,-,TRBJ2-7,-,CASSPSGGNPSYEQYF,TGTGCCAGCAGTCCGTCGGGCGGGAACCCATCCTACGAGCAGTACTTC
TRBV6-5,-,TRBJ2-7,-,CASSYYRSYEQYF,TGTGCCAGCAGTTACTACAGGTCCTACGAGCAGTACTTC
TRBV27,-,TRBJ1-1,-,CASSSPGGSGEAFF,TGTGCCAGCAGCTCCCCCGGGGGGTCGGGTGAAGCTTTCTTT
TRBV7-9,-,TRBJ1-5,-,CASNFAENQPQHF,TGTGCCAGCAACTTCGCGGAGAATCAGCCCCAGCATTTT
TRBV3-1,-,TRBJ2-3,TRBD1,CASSPTADRGLGDTQYF,TGTGCCAGCAGCCCAACCGCGGACAGGGGGCTTGGAGATACGCAGTATTTT
TRBV15,-,TRBJ2-2,-,CATSRARGPNTGELFF,TGTGCCACCAGCAGAGCGAGGGGCCCGAACACCGGGGAGCTGTTTTTT
TRBV13,-,TRBJ2-7,-,CASSSHTGHEQYF,TGTGCCAGCAGCTCCCATACAGGGCACGAGCAGTACTTC
TRBV7-7,few,TRBJ2-5,-,CASSLEGRQETQYF,TGTGCTAGCAGCTTAGAAGGCAGGCAAGAGACCCAGTACTTC
TRBV6-4,-,TRBJ2-3,-,CASSERAAGTDTQYF,TGTGCCAGCAGTGAACGAGCGGCTGGCACAGATACGCAGTATTTT
TRBV30,-,TRBJ1-4,-,CACERQGIWSNEKLFF,TGTGCCTGTGAGCGGCAGGGAATCTGGTCTAATGAAAAACTGTTTTTT
TRBV2,-,TRBJ1-1,-,CASSEYRNEAFF,TGTGCCAGCAGTGAATACAGAAATGAAGCTTTCTTT
TRBV6-5,-,TRBJ2-7,-,CASSYSRGSFEQYF,TGTGCCAGCAGTTACTCGAGAGGGTCCTTTGAGCAGTACTTC
TRBV7-8,-,TRBJ2-1,TRBD2,CASRPSGSLGNEQFF,TGTGCCAGCAGACCCAGCGGGAGTTTAGGGAATGAGCAGTTCTTC
TRBV30,-,TRBJ1-1,-,CALTGNTEAFF,TGTGCCCTGACAGGGAACACTGAAGCTTTCTTT
TRBV2,-,TRBJ1-2,TRBD1,CASSEARPFQDRGLSGYTF,TGTGCCAGCAGTGAAGCACGACCTTTCCAGGACAGGGGGCTTAGTGGCTACACCTTC
TRBV9,-,TRBJ1-5,TRBD1,CASSPGTGNNQPQHF,TGTGCCAGCAGCCCTGGGACAGGGAACAATCAGCCCCAGCATTTT
TRBV12-3/TRBV12-4,-,TRBJ1-5,-,CASSLGWQGEWTQHF,TGTGCCAGCAGTTTAGGGTGGCAAGGAGAGTGGACCCAGCATTTT
TRBV9,-,TRBJ1-3,-,CASGGSRNTIYF,TGTGCCAGCGGGGGATCTCGAAACACCATATATTTT
TRBV27,-,TRBJ2-7,TRBD2,CATCPSGAGEQYF,TGTGCCACATGCCCGAGCGGGGCCGGCGAGCAGTACTTC
TRBV7-3,-,TRBJ1-1,-,CASSFSPGGGRGRMNTEAFF,TGTGCCAGCAGCTTTTCCCCGGGTGGGGGGCGTGGTAGGATGAACACTGAAGCTTTCTTT
TRBV9,-,TRBJ1-2,-,CASSDRVWGQTF,TGTGCCAGCAGCGATCGAGTGTGGGGCCAAACCTTC
TRBV4-2,-,TRBJ1-5,-,CASSQEGQGMGPQHF,TGTGCCAGCAGCCAAGAGGGGCAGGGGATGGGGCCCCAGCATTTT
TRBV13,-,TRBJ2-3,-,CASSPHQGWESNLDTQYF,TGTGCCAGCAGCCCACACCAAGGGTGGGAGAGTAATCTAGATACGCAGTATTTT
TRBV7-8,-,TRBJ1-2,-,CASSLGTSANYGYTF,TGTGCCAGCAGCCTCGGGACCTCAGCTAACTATGGCTACACCTTC
TRBV13,-,TRBJ2-7,-,CASSGFSGDPYEQYF,TGTGCCAGCAGCGGATTCTCAGGGGATCCCTACGAGCAGTACTTC
TRBV7-9,-,TRBJ2-3,TRBD2,CARAPPFREALGTQYF,TGTGCCAGGGCCCCCCCGTTTCGGGAGGCCTTGGGTACGCAGTATTTT
TRBV29-1,-,TRBJ2-7,-,CSVDEGLEQYF,TGCAGCGTTGATGAGGGACTCGAGCAGTACTTC
TRBV27,-,TRBJ2-1,-,CASKGLSSYNEQFF,TGTGCCAGCAAGGGCCTGAGCTCCTACAATGAGCAGTTCTTC
TRBV7-9,few,TRBJ1-2,TRBD1,CASIDRGLGGYTF,TGTGCCAGCATCGACAGGGGGCTGGGGGGCTACACCTTC
TRBV5-1,-,TRBJ2-7,-,CASSLQGSPYEQYF,TGCGCCAGCAGCTTACAGGGTTCTCCCTACGAGCAGTACTTC
TRBV4-1,-,TRBJ2-5,TRBD2,CASSRFSGSGVETQYF,TGCGCCAGCAGCCGGTTTAGCGGGAGTGGGGTGGAGACCCAGTACTTC
TRBV12-3/TRBV12-4,-,TRBJ1-1,-,CASSFPVTEAFF,TGTGCCAGCAGTTTCCCGGTTACTGAAGCTTTCTTT
TRBV27,-,TRBJ2-3,-,CASRKADTQYF,TGTGCCAGCCGTAAAGCAGATACGCAGTATTTT
TRBV25-1,-,TRBJ2-7,-,CASSEYDYEQYF,TGTGCCAGCAGTGAATATGATTACGAGCAGTACTTC